Following are 10 T cell receptor beta chains from one sample sequenced in a study of blood T cell repertoires in COVID-19. TCRdb's copy holds only in-frame clones and misses some; the assay was immunoSEQ multiplex PCR. The table lists 160,000 or so clones, around 81% of them singletons. The sample was PBMCs or T cells enriched from blood (not recorded which). These receptors were obtained from a man in his forties or fifties who had recovered from COVID-19.

The V gene is TRBV27, the J gene TRBJ2-2; tentative D call: TRBD2 (5 bases). Germline V gene data show CDR1 as MNHEY and CDR2 as SMNVEV (reference sequence). This CDR3 region has 14 residues. Trimming took off 2 bases at V and 4 bases at J, with 8 bases between the two ends. As DNA, the CDR3 is TGTGCCAGCAGTTTAAGGGAGACCACCGGGGAGCTGTTTTTT. It translates to CASSLRETTGELFF.

This chain uses TRBV10-3 with TRBJ1-1; 7 bases agree with TRBD1. Germline assignment: CDR1 ENHRY and CDR2 SYGVKD. The CDR3 spans 15 residues. J lost 5 bases, V lost 2 bases, and 8 bases had no gene match. The CDR3 DNA reads TGTGCCATCAGTGAGAACCAGGGGGAGAGGACTGAAGCTTTCTTT. As protein: CAISENQGERTEAFF.

J is TRBJ2-5 and V is TRBV6-5; D is uncertain. Trimming took 0 bases from V and 7 from J, leaving 9 bases between them. The CDR3 runs 13 residues. Germline V lookup: CDR1 MNHEY, CDR2 SVGAGI. In nucleotides, the CDR3 is TGTGCCAGCAGTTACTCGTTAGGCGGGACCCAGTACTTC. Translation: CASSYSLGGTQYF.

The rearrangement joins TRBV9 to TRBJ1-1, with 7 bases fitting TRBD1. The CDR3 runs to 15 residues. Unmatched junction bases numbered 10, after V lost 4 bases and J lost 4 bases. Germline V gene lookup returns CDR1 SGDLS and CDR2 YYNGEE. The CDR3 bases are TGTGCCAGCAGCCGGGAAAACAGGGGCAGCACTGAAGCTTTCTTT. Protein: CASSRENRGSTEAFF.

This chain joins TRBV5-8 and TRBJ2-1, with D possibly TRBD1 on 5 matching bases. The CDR3 contains 13 residues. The V gene lost 4 bases and the J gene lost 3 bases, with 8 bases spanning the gap. Germline CDR1 and CDR2: SGHTS and YDEGEE. The CDR3 region has the DNA TGTGCCAGCAGCCCAAGGGGCTACAATGAGCAGTTCTTC. Amino acids: CASSPRGYNEQFF.

The chain carries TRBV7-9 and TRBJ1-4; the match to TRBD1 covers 10 bases. Germline lookup yields CDR1 SEHNR and CDR2 FQNEAQ (reference sequence). This CDR3 is 16 amino acids long. J lost 7 bases, V lost 5 bases, and 10 bases had no gene match. This CDR3 reads CASSPGVGTGVEKLFF. CDR3 bases: TGTGCCAGCAGCCCGGGGGTTGGGACAGGGGTTGAAAAACTGTTTTTT.

V and J are TRBV11-2 and TRBJ1-1; 10 bases map to TRBD1. Germline V gene sequence: CDR1 SGHAT, CDR2 FQNNGV. The CDR3 totals 15 residues. J was trimmed by 3 bases and V by 1 base; bases with no gene match: 2. DNA for the CDR3: TGTGCCAGCAGCTTAGGGACAGGGGGGTACACTGAAGCTTTCTTT. This encodes CASSLGTGGYTEAFF.

This clone was recorded a few times. This chain links TRBV24-1 with TRBJ1-2; 11 bases align to TRBD1. CDR3 size: 17 residues. The germline gives CDR1 KGHDR, CDR2 SFDVKD. V shed 7 bases, J shed 4 bases, and the junction held 13 bases outside the gene matches. The CDR3 loop is CATSPTGQGDPAYGYTF. The CDR3 DNA follows: TGTGCCACCAGCCCGACGGGACAGGGGGATCCTGCCTATGGCTACACCTTC.

This sequence joins TRBV27 and TRBJ2-7; 8 nucleotides line up with TRBD1. Germline V gives CDR1 MNHEY, CDR2 SMNVEV (reference sequence). V trimming: 6 bases; J trimming: 5 bases; junction bases outside the gene matches: 6. This CDR3 has 13 amino acids. CDR3 bases: TGTGCCAGCAGGACTACAGGGGGAAACGAGCAGTACTTC. Translating gives CASRTTGGNEQYF.

This rearrangement joins TRBV29-1 to TRBJ1-6, with a possible D match to TRBD1 (5 bases). The ends were cut back, 6 bases at V and 10 bases at J, with 10 bases in the middle. The germline V gene encodes CDR1 SQVTM and CDR2 ANQGSEA. The CDR3 covers 11 residues. The CDR3 is CSVLGGSPLHF. The CDR3 DNA reads TGCAGCGTACTGGGGGGGTCACCCCTCCACTTT.